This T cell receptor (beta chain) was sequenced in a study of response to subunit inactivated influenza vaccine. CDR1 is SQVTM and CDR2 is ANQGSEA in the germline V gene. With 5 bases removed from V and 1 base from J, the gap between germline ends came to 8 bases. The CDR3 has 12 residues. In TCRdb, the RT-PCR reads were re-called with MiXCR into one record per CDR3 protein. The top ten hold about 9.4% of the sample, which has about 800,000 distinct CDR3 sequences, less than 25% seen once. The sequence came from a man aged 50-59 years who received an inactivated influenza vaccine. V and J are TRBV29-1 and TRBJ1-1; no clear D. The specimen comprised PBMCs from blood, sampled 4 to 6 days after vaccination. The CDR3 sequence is CSVQGKNTEAFF. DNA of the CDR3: TGCAGCGTTCAAGGGAAGAACACTGAAGCTTTCTTT. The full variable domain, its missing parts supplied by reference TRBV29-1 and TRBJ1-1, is SAVISQKPSRDICQRGTSLTIQCQVDSQVTMMFWYRQQPGQSLTLIATANQGSEATYESGFVIDKFPISRPNLTFSTLTVSNMSPEDSSIYLCSVQGKNTEAFFGQGTRLTVV.